The present TCR beta chain was sequenced within a study of cytomegalovirus exposure and HLA in healthy donors. The PCR employed 60 Vbeta primers together with 13 Jbeta primers. Produced via immunoSEQ multiplex PCR; TCRdb's table is partial and in-frame only. The data contain approximately 140,000 clones, 75% to 85% of them seen just once; the ten biggest clones take up roughly 6%. The CDR3 extends over 13 amino acids. Germline loops: CDR1 SGHRS, CDR2 YFSETQ. V lost 4 bases and J 2 bases, leaving 6 bases between the germline ends. The chain carries TRBV5-1 and TRBJ2-2; no clear D. This TCR came from a man aged 50-59 years in good health and CMV-seropositive. The sample taken for sequencing was PBMCs. The CDR3 region is CASSAENTGELFF. The CDR3 bases are TGCGCCAGCAGCGCGGAAAACACCGGGGAGCTGTTTTTT.